These 14 T cell receptor beta chains were sequenced from one sample in a study of T cell changes during pregnancy in multiple sclerosis. Repertoires were generated with immunoSEQ multiplex PCR, while TCRdb's copy carries only in-frame clones and drops some. The sample yields 50,000 to 60,000 clones, 80% to 95% seen once. The input for sequencing was CD4+ T cells from peripheral blood mononuclear cells, taken in the second trimester of pregnancy. The origin of the receptors is a female donor with multiple sclerosis, enrolled in a pregnancy study.

This clone showed up just once. The chain uses TRBV28 and TRBJ1-3, with D possibly being TRBD1 (5 bases). The CDR3 runs 14 residues. V was clipped by 7 bases and J by 4 bases, with 14 bases between them. Germline loops: CDR1 MDHEN, CDR2 SYDVKM. The CDR3 DNA reads as TGTGCCAGCATTTCCAGGGCGGTAGGAAACACCATATATTTT. This codes for CASISRAVGNTIYF.

V and J are TRBV14 and TRBJ1-3, with D uncertain. Between the trimmed V and J ends, which lost 2 bases and 0 bases, there was a span of 5 bases. This CDR3 is 14 amino acids long. The V gene's germline CDR1 is SGHDN and CDR2 FVKESK. CDR3 amino acids: CASSQSGSGNTIYF. In DNA form, the CDR3 reads TGTGCCAGCAGCCAATCCGGCTCTGGAAACACCATATATTTT.

The V and J genes are TRBV10-1 and TRBJ1-2; 10 nucleotides line up with TRBD1. From germline, CDR1 is WNHNN and CDR2 SYGVQD (reference sequence). The CDR3 has 15 residues. V shed 4 bases, J shed 4 bases, and the junction held 6 bases outside the gene matches. CDR3 residues: CASSAETGGVYGYTF. In nucleotides, the CDR3 is TGCGCCAGCAGTGCTGAGACAGGGGGCGTCTATGGCTACACCTTC.

The rearrangement uses TRBV7-3 and TRBJ2-1, with 7 bases identical to TRBD2. V was clipped by 2 bases and J by 7 bases; unmatched bases: 20. Germline loops: CDR1 SGHTA, CDR2 FQGTGA. The CDR3 sequence is 19 residues long. The CDR3 is CASSLLIPGASGTRNEQFF. Here the CDR3 DNA reads TGTGCCAGCAGCTTATTGATCCCCGGCGCTAGCGGTACGCGGAATGAGCAGTTCTTC.

V gene TRBV27 combines with J gene TRBJ2-5, with 10 bases fitting TRBD2. CDR1 is MNHEY and CDR2 is SMNVEV in the germline V gene (reference sequence). The trim removed 4 bases at V and 5 bases at J, leaving 16 bases unmatched. The CDR3 is 18 amino acids. Here the CDR3 DNA reads TGTGCCAGCAGTTCAATCCCCCATAGCGGGGGGCCCTGGGAGACCCAGTACTTC. Amino acid sequence: CASSSIPHSGGPWETQYF.

V is TRBV15 and J is TRBJ2-3; 7 nucleotides agree with TRBD2. The junction had 2 bases not matched to a gene; V was cut back by 1 base and J by 1 base. The CDR3 sequence is 15 residues long. The germline CDR1 and CDR2 sequences are LNHNV and YYDKDF (reference sequence). CDR3 region: CATSRGLAGTDTQYF. The CDR3 DNA reads as TGTGCCACCAGCAGAGGGCTAGCGGGCACAGATACGCAGTATTTT.

The chain recombines TRBV4-1 with TRBJ1-2; D might be TRBD1 (5 bases). The CDR3 consists of 12 residues. Germline V gives CDR1 MGHRA, CDR2 YSYEKL. Trimming took 0 bases from V and 8 from J, leaving 7 bases between them. CDR3 protein: CASSQEAGGYTF. CDR3 DNA sequence: TGCGCCAGCAGCCAAGAAGCAGGGGGCTACACCTTC.

This chain joins TRBV19 and TRBJ2-3; D not resolved. Trimming shortened V by 5 bases and J by 4 bases, and 7 bases separated the two germline ends. The CDR3 consists of 12 residues. Germline V gives CDR1 LNHDA, CDR2 SQIVND (reference sequence). The CDR3 loop reads CASSRLADTQYF. The CDR3 coding sequence is TGTGCCAGTAGTCGACTTGCAGATACGCAGTATTTT.

This clone was recorded only once. The chain joins TRBV5-4 to TRBJ1-2; D may be TRBD1 (5 bases). V gave up 0 bases and J gave up 0 bases, with 15 bases separating them. The CDR3 spans 17 residues. Looked up from germline, CDR1 is SGHNT and CDR2 is YYREEE (reference sequence). Written as DNA, the CDR3 is TGTGCCAGCAGCTTGGCCCTCCAGGGTCTAGCTAACTATGGCTACACCTTC. Its protein is CASSLALQGLANYGYTF. The full variable domain, its missing parts supplied by reference TRBV5-4 and TRBJ1-2, is ETGVTQSPTHLIKTRGQQVTLRCSSQSGHNTVSWYQQALGQGPQFIFQYYREEENGRGNFPPRFSGLQFPNYSSELNVNALELDDSALYLCASSLALQGLANYGYTFGSGTRLTVV.

The gene calls are TRBV29-1 and TRBJ1-1; D is unresolved. CDR1 and CDR2 (germline): SQVTM, ANQGSEA. The CDR3 length is 12 residues. Trimming took 7 bases from V and 4 from J, leaving 13 bases between them. The CDR3 region is CSAGVGGTEAFF. CDR3 in DNA: TGCAGCGCTGGCGTCGGAGGCACTGAAGCTTTCTTT.

The chain links TRBV5-1 to TRBJ2-1, with D possibly being TRBD2 (7 bases). The germline CDR1 and CDR2 sequences are SGHRS and YFSETQ. The CDR3 length is 15 residues. Trimming pared 0 bases from V and 6 bases from J, leaving 13 bases between. In nucleotides, the CDR3 is TGCGCCAGCAGCTTGGTAGGGGGGGGCATCAATGAGCAGTTCTTC. Residues: CASSLVGGGINEQFF.

The V and J genes are TRBV6-6 and TRBJ1-3, with D uncertain. From germline, CDR1 is MNHNY and CDR2 SVGAGI (reference sequence). This CDR3 has 14 amino acids. Trimming shortened V by 3 bases and J by 2 bases, and 8 bases separated the two germline ends. The CDR3 DNA is TGTGCCAGCAGTTATTCGGGTCCTGGAAACACCATATATTTT. Protein: CASSYSGPGNTIYF.

The chain combines TRBV5-4 with TRBJ1-1; a possible D gene is TRBD1 (5 bases). V dropped 0 bases and J dropped 2 bases, with 11 bases sitting between them. CDR1 and CDR2 (germline): SGHNT, YYREEE (reference sequence). This CDR3 spans 15 amino acids. CDR3 DNA sequence: TGTGCCAGCAGCTTGGCAGGGCCGACAAACACTGAAGCTTTCTTT. As protein: CASSLAGPTNTEAFF.

The J gene is TRBJ1-1, the V gene TRBV7-8; D is unresolved. Trimming stripped 5 bases from V and 8 bases from J, with 15 bases between. Per the germline V gene, CDR1 is SGHVS and CDR2 is FQNEAQ. This CDR3 has 13 residues. For the CDR3, the DNA is TGTGCCAGCAGCCCGGGTCACAGCGGAGAAGCTTTCTTT. Translation: CASSPGHSGEAFF.